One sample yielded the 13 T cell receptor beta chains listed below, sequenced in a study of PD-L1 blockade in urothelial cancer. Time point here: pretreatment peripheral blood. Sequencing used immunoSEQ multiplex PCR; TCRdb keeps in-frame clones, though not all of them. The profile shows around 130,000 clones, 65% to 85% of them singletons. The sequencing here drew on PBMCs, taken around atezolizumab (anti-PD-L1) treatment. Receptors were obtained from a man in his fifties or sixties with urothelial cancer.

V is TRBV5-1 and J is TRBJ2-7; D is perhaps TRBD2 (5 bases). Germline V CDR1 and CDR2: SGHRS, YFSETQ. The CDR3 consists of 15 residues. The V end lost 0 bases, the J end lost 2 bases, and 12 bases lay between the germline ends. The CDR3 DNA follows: TGCGCCAGCAGCTTGGTGCCAGCGGAACCCTACGAGCAGTACTTC. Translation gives CASSLVPAEPYEQYF. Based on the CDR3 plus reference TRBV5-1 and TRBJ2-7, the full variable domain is KAGVTQTPRYLIKTRGQQVTLSCSPISGHRSVSWYQQTPGQGLQFLFEYFSETQRNKGNFPGRFSGRQFSNSRSEMNVSTLELGDSALYLCASSLVPAEPYEQYFGPGTRLTVT.

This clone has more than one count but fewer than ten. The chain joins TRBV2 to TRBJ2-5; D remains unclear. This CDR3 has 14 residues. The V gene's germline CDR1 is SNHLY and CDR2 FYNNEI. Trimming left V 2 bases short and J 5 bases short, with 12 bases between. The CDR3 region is CASSETKLRETQYF. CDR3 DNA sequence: TGTGCCAGCAGTGAAACCAAGCTTCGGGAGACCCAGTACTTC.

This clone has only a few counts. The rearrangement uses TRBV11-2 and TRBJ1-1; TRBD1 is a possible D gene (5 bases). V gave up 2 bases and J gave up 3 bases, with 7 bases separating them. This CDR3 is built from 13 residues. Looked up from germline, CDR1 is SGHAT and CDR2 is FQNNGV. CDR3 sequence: CASSLQGHTEAFF. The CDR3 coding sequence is TGTGCCAGCAGCTTACAGGGCCACACTGAAGCTTTCTTT.

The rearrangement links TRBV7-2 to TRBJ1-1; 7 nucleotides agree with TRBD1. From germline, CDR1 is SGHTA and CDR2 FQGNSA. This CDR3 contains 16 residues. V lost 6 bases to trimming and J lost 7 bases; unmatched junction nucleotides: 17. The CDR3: CASRPNTGALGLEAFF. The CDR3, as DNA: TGTGCCAGCAGGCCTAACACAGGGGCGCTAGGACTTGAAGCTTTCTTT.

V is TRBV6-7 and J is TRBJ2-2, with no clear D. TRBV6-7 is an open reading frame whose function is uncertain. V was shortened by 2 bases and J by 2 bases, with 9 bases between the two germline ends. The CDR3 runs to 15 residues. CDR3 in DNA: TGTGCCAGCAGTTACGGGCAAAATAACACCGGGGAGCTGTTTTTT. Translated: CASSYGQNNTGELFF.

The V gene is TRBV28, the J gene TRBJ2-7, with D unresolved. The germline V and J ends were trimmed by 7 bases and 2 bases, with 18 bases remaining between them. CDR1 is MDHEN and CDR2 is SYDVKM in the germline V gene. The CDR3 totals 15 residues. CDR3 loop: CASIPGTASAYEQYF. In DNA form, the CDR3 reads TGTGCCAGCATTCCCGGCACAGCTTCCGCCTACGAGCAGTACTTC.

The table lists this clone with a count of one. CDR3 in DNA: TGTGCCAGCAGCTTAGTCGCGGGCTCTGGGGCCAACGTCCTGACTTTC. It encodes CASSLVAGSGANVLTF. The rearrangement uses TRBV7-9 and TRBJ2-6, with TRBD2 as a possible D gene (5 bases). Germline loops: CDR1 SEHNR, CDR2 FQNEAQ (reference sequence). V lost 1 base to trimming and J lost 0 bases, with 7 bases between them. This CDR3 has 16 amino acids.

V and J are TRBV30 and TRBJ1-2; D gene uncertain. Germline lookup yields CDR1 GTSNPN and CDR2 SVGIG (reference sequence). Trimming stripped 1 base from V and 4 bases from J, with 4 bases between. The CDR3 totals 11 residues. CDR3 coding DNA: TGTGCCTGGAGTGCATTCTATGGCTACACCTTC. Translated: CAWSAFYGYTF.

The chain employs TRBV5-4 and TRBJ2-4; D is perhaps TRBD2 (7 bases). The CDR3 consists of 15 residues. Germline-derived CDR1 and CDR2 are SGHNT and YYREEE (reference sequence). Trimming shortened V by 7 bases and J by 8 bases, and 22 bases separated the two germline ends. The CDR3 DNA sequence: TGTGCCAGCCGAGTTTGGGGGGCAGGGAGGGACATTCAGTACTTC. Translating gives CASRVWGAGRDIQYF.

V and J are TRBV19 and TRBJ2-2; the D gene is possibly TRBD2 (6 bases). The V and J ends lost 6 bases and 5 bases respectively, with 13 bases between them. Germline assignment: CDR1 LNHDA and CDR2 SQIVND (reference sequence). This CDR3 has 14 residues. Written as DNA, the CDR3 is TGTGCCAGTAGATACCAGGGAGGTACCGGGGAGCTGTTTTTT. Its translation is CASRYQGGTGELFF.

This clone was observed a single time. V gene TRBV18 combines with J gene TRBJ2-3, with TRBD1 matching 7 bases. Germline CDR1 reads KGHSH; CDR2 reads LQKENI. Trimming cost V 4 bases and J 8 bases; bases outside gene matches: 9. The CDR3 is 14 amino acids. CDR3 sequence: CASSRPGGDGTQYF. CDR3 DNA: TGTGCCAGCTCACGGCCAGGGGGTGATGGTACGCAGTATTTT.

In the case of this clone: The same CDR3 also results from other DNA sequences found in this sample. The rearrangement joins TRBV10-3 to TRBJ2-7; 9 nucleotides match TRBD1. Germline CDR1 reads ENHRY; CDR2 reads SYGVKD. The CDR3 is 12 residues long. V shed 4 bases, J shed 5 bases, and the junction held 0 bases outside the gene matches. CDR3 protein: CAISGQGDEQYF. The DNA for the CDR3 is TGTGCCATCAGTGGACAGGGGGACGAGCAGTACTTC.

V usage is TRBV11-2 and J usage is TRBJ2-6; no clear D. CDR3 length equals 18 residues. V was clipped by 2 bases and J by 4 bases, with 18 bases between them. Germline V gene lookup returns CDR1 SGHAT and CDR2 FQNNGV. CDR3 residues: CASSLLWQDITGANVLTF. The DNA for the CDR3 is TGTGCCAGCAGCTTACTATGGCAGGATATTACGGGGGCCAACGTCCTGACTTTC.